A selection of T cell receptor beta chains follows, all from one sample in a study of shared clonotypes between healthy human individuals. The protocol was immunoSEQ multiplex PCR, while the TCRdb copy is restricted to in-frame clones and leaves out a portion. The sample records approximately 2.3 million clones, approximately 93% being singletons. The sequencing sample was made of naive CD4+ T cells from PBMCs. All receptors derive from a man between 18 and 29 years old in good health. Some clones in this sample may be carry-over from other donors' samples. Each CDR3 is given with its conserved first and last residue. A D gene is named only where the DNA matches it firmly. Clone size, where shown, is once, few, many, or a class for clones that have expanded.

size	V	length	D	J	DNA	CDR3
once	TRBV5-1	13	TRBD1	TRBJ1-4	TGCGCCAGCAGCTCGACAGGGGTTGAAAAACTGTTTTTT	CASSSTGVEKLFF
.	TRBV28	13	.	TRBJ2-7	TGTGCCAGCAGCCAACAGGGCTCCTACGAGCAGTACTTC	CASSQQGSYEQYF
.	TRBV9	14	TRBD2	TRBJ2-5	TGTGCCAGCAGCGTAGGACTAGCGGTAGAGACCCAGTACTTC	CASSVGLAVETQYF
.	TRBV2	11	.	TRBJ2-7	TGTGCCGGGGGTTCTTACTACGAGCAGTACTTC	CAGGSYYEQYF
.	TRBV5-1	13	.	TRBJ2-7	TGCGCCAGCAGTTCTGCCGTATCCTACGAGCAGTACTTC	CASSSAVSYEQYF
.	TRBV7-9	13	.	TRBJ2-7	TGTGCCAGCAGCTTCAATCCAGAGTACGAGCAGTACTTC	CASSFNPEYEQYF
.	TRBV19	14	TRBD1	TRBJ1-1	TGTGCCAGTACCCAAGGAGGGACAGGGGCGGAAGCTTTCTTT	CASTQGGTGAEAFF
.	TRBV4-2	16	TRBD2	TRBJ2-3	TGTGCCAGCAGCCAGCGACTAGCGGGAGACCCAGATACGCAGTATTTT	CASSQRLAGDPDTQYF
.	TRBV28	14	TRBD1	TRBJ2-7	TGTGCCAGCAGTTGGACAGGGGAATTCTACGAGCAGTACTTC	CASSWTGEFYEQYF
.	TRBV28	16	.	TRBJ2-1	TGTGCCAGCAGTCGGTCTAGCGATAGCAATTACAATGAGCAGTTCTTC	CASSRSSDSNYNEQFF
.	TRBV4-1	15	TRBD1	TRBJ2-3	TGCGCCAGCAGCAGACCGGGACAGGGGGGAGATACGCAGTATTTT	CASSRPGQGGDTQYF
once	TRBV2	14	TRBD1	TRBJ2-7	TGTGCCAGCAGTGACCGGACAGGCCCCTACGAGCAGTACTTC	CASSDRTGPYEQYF
.	TRBV7-7	15	TRBD2	TRBJ2-1	TGTGCCAGCAGCCAAACTAGCGGCTCCTACAATGAGCAGTTCTTC	CASSQTSGSYNEQFF
.	TRBV29-1	13	TRBD2	TRBJ2-7	TGCAGCGTTGGCTCTAGCGGGAAATACGAGCAGTACTTC	CSVGSSGKYEQYF
.	TRBV19	13	.	TRBJ2-7	TGTGCCAGTAGTATGGATGTCGTCGACGAGCAGTACTTC	CASSMDVVDEQYF
.	TRBV5-1	16	TRBD2	TRBJ2-2	TGCGCCAGCAGCTTGGCATTGACTAGCGGTACCGGGGAGCTGTTTTTT	CASSLALTSGTGELFF
.	TRBV19	18	.	TRBJ2-6	TGTGCCAGTAGTCATGTGGAGACAACACAAAGTCGGGCCAACGTCCTGACTTTC	CASSHVETTQSRANVLTF
.	TRBV5-4	14	TRBD2	TRBJ2-7	TGTGCCAGCAGCTTGGTGGGGGGGGACCGCGAGCAGTACTTC	CASSLVGGDREQYF
.	TRBV30	17	TRBD1	TRBJ1-3	TGTGCCTGGAGTGTAAGGGACAGGGGAAGCTCTGGAAACACCATATATTTT	CAWSVRDRGSSGNTIYF
once	TRBV5-4	13	TRBD2	TRBJ2-1	TGTGCCAGCAGCCCTGCGGGGGTTGATGAGCAGTTCTTC	CASSPAGVDEQFF
.	TRBV29-1	13	.	TRBJ2-1	TGCATGGGGGGGCGGGACTCCTACAATGAGCAGTTCTTC	CMGGRDSYNEQFF
.	TRBV30	13	.	TRBJ1-1	TGTGCCTGGAGTACCGGGGGGGTCGCTGAAGCTTTCTTT	CAWSTGGVAEAFF
once	TRBV11-3	13	.	TRBJ2-7	TGTGCCAGCAGCTTAGACTCCGGCTACGAGCAGTACTTC	CASSLDSGYEQYF
.	TRBV7-2	14	.	TRBJ1-1	TGTGCCAGCAGCATAGAACAGAGGAACACTGAAGCTTTCTTT	CASSIEQRNTEAFF